This is a list of T cell receptor beta chains from one sample in a study of Ad26.COV2.S vaccination and SARS-CoV-2 variants. The method was immunoSEQ multiplex PCR; TCRdb's version includes in-frame clones alone and lacks a portion of them. The table lists around 420,000 clones, over 75% of them singletons, with 3.6% in the top ten. The sample in question was peripheral blood, obtained in a trial of Ad26.COV2.S vaccine versus placebo. The receptors here all came from a person between 18 and 65 years old who received the Ad26.COV2.S COVID-19 vaccine or a placebo. CDR3s include the opening cysteine and the closing phenylalanine or tryptophan. The D gene is left open where the match is weak. Rows may omit the clone size; those that give it use once, few, many or a size class.

J | size | D | V | CDR3 | DNA
TRBJ1-3 | - | - | TRBV5-6 | CASSLYGNTIYF | TGTGCCAGCAGCTTGTATGGAAACACCATATATTTT
TRBJ2-7 | - | TRBD2 | TRBV7-8 | CASSLVSVAGAFYEQYF | TGTGCCAGCAGCTTAGTTAGCGTAGCGGGGGCCTTCTACGAGCAGTACTTC
TRBJ2-5 | - | TRBD1 | TRBV11-2 | CASSLSGDRDQETQYF | TGTGCCAGCAGCTTAAGTGGGGACAGGGACCAAGAGACCCAGTACTTC
TRBJ2-7 | - | TRBD1 | TRBV28 | CASSLTGNEQYF | TGTGCCAGCAGTTTGACAGGGAACGAGCAGTACTTC
TRBJ1-5 | - | TRBD1 | TRBV19 | CASSTTYRGRSNQPQHF | TGTGCCAGTAGTACAACCTACAGGGGTCGGAGCAATCAGCCCCAGCATTTT
TRBJ2-7 | - | TRBD2 | TRBV5-4 | CASSGLAGEFADEQYF | TGTGCCAGCAGCGGACTAGCGGGGGAATTCGCCGACGAGCAGTACTTC
TRBJ2-3 | - | TRBD1 | TRBV29-1 | CSADRGAATDTQYF | TGCAGCGCCGACAGGGGGGCCGCCACAGATACGCAGTATTTT
TRBJ2-3 | - | TRBD1 | TRBV5-1 | CASSPGTGGGTDTQYF | TGCGCCAGCAGTCCCGGGACAGGGGGCGGGACAGATACGCAGTATTTT
TRBJ2-1 | - | TRBD2 | TRBV30 | CAWRSEGLAQEQFF | TGTGCCTGGAGAAGCGAAGGACTAGCGCAAGAGCAGTTCTTC
TRBJ1-1 | once | - | TRBV2 | CASSPRQWNTEAFF | TGTGCCAGCAGTCCCCGACAGTGGAACACTGAAGCTTTCTTT
TRBJ2-7 | - | TRBD2 | TRBV7-8 | CASSLLAGGLTYEQYF | TGTGCCAGCAGCCTACTAGCGGGGGGCCTCACCTACGAGCAGTACTTC
TRBJ2-1 | - | TRBD2 | TRBV7-4 | CASSLGTDDPSGGEYNEQFF | TGTGCCAGCAGCTTAGGGACGGACGATCCTAGCGGGGGGGAATACAATGAGCAGTTCTTC
TRBJ2-3 | - | - | TRBV5-5 | CASSSLYGASDTQYF | TGTGCCAGCAGCTCCCTCTACGGGGCATCAGATACGCAGTATTTT
TRBJ1-6 | - | - | TRBV2 | CASMRLFYNSPLHF | TGTGCCAGCATGAGGCTCTTCTATAATTCACCCCTCCACTTT
TRBJ2-3 | - | - | TRBV28 | CASRQRQGGTDTQYF | TGTGCCAGCAGGCAAAGACAGGGAGGAACAGATACGCAGTATTTT
TRBJ2-7 | - | - | TRBV19 | CASSIAPSYEQYF | TGTGCCAGTAGTATAGCACCCTCCTACGAGCAGTACTTC
TRBJ1-4 | once | - | TRBV5-5 | CASSSPPRGDNEKLFF | TGTGCCAGCAGCTCGCCACCCCGGGGGGATAATGAAAAACTGTTTTTT
TRBJ2-7 | - | TRBD2 | TRBV3-1/TRBV3-2 | CASSPTSGSSYEQYF | TGTGCCAGCAGCCCGACTAGCGGGAGCTCCTACGAGCAGTACTTC
TRBJ1-2 | - | - | TRBV28 | CASSFRWGGSYGYTF | TGTGCCAGCAGTTTCAGGTGGGGGGGCAGCTATGGCTACACCTTC
TRBJ1-1 | - | - | TRBV19 | CASSSMEGELTEAFF | TGTGCCAGTAGCTCGATGGAGGGGGAATTGACTGAAGCTTTCTTT
TRBJ2-1 | - | TRBD1 | TRBV30 | CAWSQGDEQFF | TGTGCCTGGAGTCAGGGGGATGAGCAGTTCTTC
TRBJ2-5 | - | - | TRBV12-3/TRBV12-4 | CASSILARETQYF | TGTGCCAGCAGTATATTAGCTCGGGAGACCCAGTACTTC
TRBJ1-1 | - | - | TRBV5-6 | CASSLGAGGTEAFF | TGTGCCAGCAGCTTGGGTGCGGGGGGCACTGAAGCTTTCTTT
TRBJ2-1 | - | TRBD1 | TRBV6-5 | CASRVQGLDEQFF | TGTGCCAGCAGAGTACAGGGGTTGGATGAGCAGTTCTTC
TRBJ1-4 | - | - | TRBV5-4 | CASSSGTAIATNEKLFF | TGTGCCAGCAGCTCAGGGACGGCTATAGCAACTAATGAAAAACTGTTTTTT
TRBJ2-1 | - | - | TRBV5-1 | CASRPSSYNEQFF | TGCGCCAGCCGTCCTAGCTCCTACAATGAGCAGTTCTTC
TRBJ2-4 | - | - | TRBV7-9 | CASSLAPGREDIQYF | TGTGCCAGCAGCTTAGCCCCGGGAAGGGAGGACATTCAGTACTTC
TRBJ2-7 | - | TRBD1 | TRBV18 | CASSPRGQGAYEQYF | TGTGCCAGCTCACCACGCGGACAGGGGGCCTACGAGCAGTACTTC
TRBJ1-1 | - | TRBD1 | TRBV19 | CASSRRGRMNTEAFF | TGTGCCAGTAGTAGGAGGGGGCGTATGAACACTGAAGCTTTCTTT
TRBJ2-1 | - | TRBD2 | TRBV11-2 | CASSLGLSGGATNEQFF | TGTGCCAGCAGCTTAGGCCTTAGCGGGGGCGCCACGAATGAGCAGTTCTTC
TRBJ2-7 | - | TRBD1 | TRBV2 | CASRAGTASSYEQYF | TGTGCCAGCAGGGCCGGGACAGCCAGCTCCTACGAGCAGTACTTC
TRBJ2-7 | - | - | TRBV27 | CASSDRSYEQYF | TGTGCCAGCTCTGACAGATCCTACGAGCAGTACTTC
TRBJ2-7 | - | - | TRBV12-3/TRBV12-4 | CASSADTTYEQYF | TGTGCCAGCAGCGCGGACACCACCTACGAGCAGTACTTC
TRBJ2-3 | - | - | TRBV9 | CASSVGPTGDSDTQYF | TGTGCCAGCAGCGTAGGTCCAACAGGGGACTCAGATACGCAGTATTTT
TRBJ2-6 | - | TRBD1 | TRBV18 | CASSTGTVVSGANVLTF | TGTGCCAGCTCAACCGGGACAGTAGTATCTGGGGCCAACGTCCTGACTTTC
TRBJ2-5 | - | - | TRBV9 | CASSVAEGALETQYF | TGTGCCAGCAGCGTAGCGGAGGGGGCCTTGGAGACCCAGTACTTC
TRBJ1-5 | few | - | TRBV2 | CASSAEVGGNQPQHF | TGTGCCAGCAGTGCTGAGGTAGGGGGCAATCAGCCCCAGCATTTT
TRBJ2-3 | - | TRBD2 | TRBV6-6 | CASSGTTLQSTDTQYF | TGTGCCAGCAGCGGGACTACTCTCCAGAGCACAGATACGCAGTATTTT
TRBJ1-1 | - | TRBD1 | TRBV30 | CAWFDRGLVTEAFF | TGTGCCTGGTTTGACAGGGGGCTTGTCACTGAAGCTTTCTTT
TRBJ2-7 | few | - | TRBV29-1 | CSVEVSYEQYF | TGCAGCGTTGAAGTCAGCTACGAGCAGTACTTC
TRBJ2-2 | - | TRBD1 | TRBV15 | CATSRVSGGNTGELFF | TGTGCCACCAGCAGAGTCTCAGGGGGGAACACCGGGGAGCTGTTTTTT
TRBJ2-3 | - | - | TRBV7-6 | CASSLRLMNTQYF | TGTGCCAGCAGCTTAAGGTTAATGAATACGCAGTATTTT
TRBJ2-3 | - | TRBD2 | TRBV4-3 | CASSQLAGGGSDTQYF | TGCGCCAGCAGCCAACTAGCGGGGGGAGGGTCAGATACGCAGTATTTT
TRBJ1-5 | - | - | TRBV28 | CASKAGIFQPQHF | TGTGCCAGCAAGGCAGGGATATTTCAGCCCCAGCATTTT
TRBJ1-1 | once | TRBD1 | TRBV9 | CASSATGDTEAFF | TGTGCCAGCAGCGCGACAGGGGACACTGAAGCTTTCTTT
TRBJ2-2 | - | - | TRBV6-5 | CASSYLGKNTGELFF | TGTGCCAGCAGTTACCTGGGAAAGAACACCGGGGAGCTGTTTTTT
TRBJ1-5 | - | - | TRBV6-5 | CASRLEGNQPQHF | TGTGCCAGCAGGCTAGAGGGCAATCAGCCCCAGCATTTT
TRBJ1-5 | - | TRBD1 | TRBV6-6 | CASSRRDRGDGNQPQHF | TGTGCCAGCAGTCGCCGGGACAGGGGCGATGGCAATCAGCCCCAGCATTTT
TRBJ2-2 | once | TRBD1 | TRBV5-5 | CASSLLRGHNTGELFF | TGTGCCAGCAGCTTGTTGAGGGGGCACAACACCGGGGAGCTGTTTTTT
TRBJ2-7 | - | TRBD1 | TRBV6-6 | CASDYRGRDAYEQYF | TGTGCCAGCGACTACAGGGGGCGCGATGCCTACGAGCAGTACTTC
TRBJ1-4 | - | - | TRBV6-1 | CASSEADSGNEKLFF | TGTGCCAGCAGTGAAGCGGACAGTGGAAATGAAAAACTGTTTTTT
TRBJ2-2 | - | - | TRBV7-2 | CASSLAGRGNTGELFF | TGTGCCAGCAGCTTAGCTGGGCGGGGGAACACCGGGGAGCTGTTTTTT
TRBJ2-3 | - | - | TRBV10-3 | CAISESAESTDTQYF | TGTGCCATCAGTGAATCGGCAGAAAGCACAGATACGCAGTATTTT
TRBJ2-7 | - | - | TRBV28 | CASTRRGNRYF | TGTGCCAGCACCCGAAGAGGGAATCGGTACTTC
TRBJ2-5 | - | - | TRBV4-3 | CASSQSIGETETQYF | TGCGCCAGCAGCCAATCTATCGGTGAGACGGAGACCCAGTACTTC
TRBJ2-5 | - | - | TRBV15 | CATSSRDTQETQYF | TGTGCCACCAGCAGCCGGGACACACAAGAGACCCAGTACTTC
TRBJ2-7 | - | - | TRBV30 | CAWSVGLFEGQYF | TGTGCCTGGAGTGTGGGTCTATTTGAGGGGCAGTACTTC
TRBJ1-6 | - | - | TRBV7-9 | CASSSGPRGNSPLHF | TGTGCCAGCAGCTCGGGGCCACGGGGTAATTCACCCCTCCACTTT
TRBJ2-3 | - | - | TRBV5-6 | CASSSDSTDTQYF | TGTGCCAGCAGCTCGGACAGCACAGATACGCAGTATTTT